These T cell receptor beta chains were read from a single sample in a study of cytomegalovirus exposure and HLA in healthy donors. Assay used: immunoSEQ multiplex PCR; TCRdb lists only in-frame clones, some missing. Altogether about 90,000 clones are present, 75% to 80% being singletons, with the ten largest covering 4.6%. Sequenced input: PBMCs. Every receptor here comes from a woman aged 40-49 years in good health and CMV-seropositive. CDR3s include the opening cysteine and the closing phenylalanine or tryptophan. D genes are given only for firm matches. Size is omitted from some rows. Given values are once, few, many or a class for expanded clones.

CDR3 DNA: TGCGCCAGCAGCCAAGATTTTAGCGGGAGTTGGGAGACCCAGTACTTC
CDR3 protein: CASSQDFSGSWETQYF
clone size: .
J gene: TRBJ2-5
V gene: TRBV4-3
D gene: TRBD2

CDR3 DNA: TGTGCCAGCAGCTTGAAACTAGCGGGATATGATACGCAGTATTTT
CDR3 protein: CASSLKLAGYDTQYF
clone size: once
J gene: TRBJ2-3
V gene: TRBV5-6
D gene: TRBD2

CDR3 DNA: TGTGCCAGTAGTATCTTCAGAACCGGGACTAGCGGCTCTGGGGCCAACGTCCTGACTTTC
CDR3 protein: CASSIFRTGTSGSGANVLTF
clone size: .
J gene: TRBJ2-6
V gene: TRBV19
D gene: TRBD2

CDR3 DNA: TGTGCCAGCAGCCGAGGGGGGGAGGACACTGAAGCTTTCTTT
CDR3 protein: CASSRGGEDTEAFF
clone size: .
J gene: TRBJ1-1
V gene: TRBV11-1
D gene: .

CDR3 DNA: TGTGCCAGCCAAGACAGGGGATCTCCCTACAATGAGCAGTTCTTC
CDR3 protein: CASQDRGSPYNEQFF
clone size: .
J gene: TRBJ2-1
V gene: TRBV27
D gene: TRBD1

CDR3 DNA: TGTGCCAGCAGCTTAATTAAACAGGAGCTGTTTTTT
CDR3 protein: CASSLIKQELFF
clone size: .
J gene: TRBJ2-2
V gene: TRBV7-2
D gene: .

CDR3 DNA: TGTGCCAGCAGTAAGACAGGGACCAATGAGCAGTTCTTC
CDR3 protein: CASSKTGTNEQFF
clone size: .
J gene: TRBJ2-1
V gene: TRBV6-5
D gene: TRBD1

CDR3 DNA: TGTGCCACCAGCAGGGCCCTAGCGGCCCCCGCCTACGAGCAGTACTTC
CDR3 protein: CATSRALAAPAYEQYF
clone size: .
J gene: TRBJ2-7
V gene: TRBV15
D gene: TRBD2

CDR3 DNA: TGCAGCGTTGAAGATCGGGTCAGGGGAGAGACCCAGTACTTC
CDR3 protein: CSVEDRVRGETQYF
clone size: .
J gene: TRBJ2-5
V gene: TRBV29-1
D gene: .

CDR3 DNA: TGTGCCTGGGGCCTGGGGGCTAGCGAGCAGTACTTC
CDR3 protein: CAWGLGASEQYF
clone size: .
J gene: TRBJ2-7
V gene: TRBV30
D gene: .

CDR3 DNA: TGTGCCAGCAGAGGGGGGGTTCAGCTGATCTACGAGCAGTACTTC
CDR3 protein: CASRGGVQLIYEQYF
clone size: .
J gene: TRBJ2-7
V gene: TRBV28
D gene: .

CDR3 DNA: TGTGCCAGCAGTTTTAGTGGCGGGAGGGCTGGTGAGCAGTTCTTC
CDR3 protein: CASSFSGGRAGEQFF
clone size: .
J gene: TRBJ2-1
V gene: TRBV28
D gene: TRBD2

CDR3 DNA: TGTGCCAGCAGTCCTATCACAGGGAATGAAAAACTGTTTTTT
CDR3 protein: CASSPITGNEKLFF
clone size: .
J gene: TRBJ1-4
V gene: TRBV27
D gene: .

CDR3 DNA: TGTGCCAGCAGCCCCACAGGAGGGACAGTTCTCTACGAGCAGTACTTC
CDR3 protein: CASSPTGGTVLYEQYF
clone size: .
J gene: TRBJ2-7
V gene: TRBV6-6
D gene: .

CDR3 DNA: TGTGCCAGCAGGAGAAGGACAGCGAACACTGAAGCTTTCTTT
CDR3 protein: CASRRRTANTEAFF
clone size: .
J gene: TRBJ1-1
V gene: TRBV6-1
D gene: .

CDR3 DNA: TGCAGCGTTGAAACGGTTTCAGGACAGTTCTTC
CDR3 protein: CSVETVSGQFF
clone size: .
J gene: TRBJ2-1
V gene: TRBV29-1
D gene: .

CDR3 DNA: TGCGCCAGCAGCGGGACAGGGGTCTACGAGCAGTACTTC
CDR3 protein: CASSGTGVYEQYF
clone size: .
J gene: TRBJ2-7
V gene: TRBV5-1
D gene: TRBD1

CDR3 DNA: TGTGCCAGCAAGCTAGATCGGGACAATGAGCAGTTCTTC
CDR3 protein: CASKLDRDNEQFF
clone size: .
J gene: TRBJ2-1
V gene: TRBV2
D gene: .

CDR3 DNA: TGTGCCATCACCAAAACTCTAAGCGCAGATACGCAGTATTTT
CDR3 protein: CAITKTLSADTQYF
clone size: .
J gene: TRBJ2-3
V gene: TRBV28
D gene: .

CDR3 DNA: TGCAGCGTTGAAGATCCGGAACAGGAGAGCTCCTACGAGCAGTACTTC
CDR3 protein: CSVEDPEQESSYEQYF
clone size: .
J gene: TRBJ2-7
V gene: TRBV29-1
D gene: .

CDR3 DNA: TGTGCCAGCAGCCCGGGAGGTTCGGGAGGCGAGCAGTACTTC
CDR3 protein: CASSPGGSGGEQYF
clone size: .
J gene: TRBJ2-7
V gene: TRBV11-2
D gene: TRBD2

CDR3 DNA: TGTGCCAGCAGCCGAAGACAGGGGTGGGACGAGCAGTACTTC
CDR3 protein: CASSRRQGWDEQYF
clone size: .
J gene: TRBJ2-7
V gene: TRBV7-2
D gene: TRBD1

CDR3 DNA: TGCGCCAGCAGCCAAGGTCAGGGGTCAAACACTGAAGCTTTCTTT
CDR3 protein: CASSQGQGSNTEAFF
clone size: medium-sized
J gene: TRBJ1-1
V gene: TRBV4-3
D gene: .

CDR3 DNA: TGTGCCAGCAGTTTAAGAGTAGGGGGATCCTACAATGAGCAGTTCTTC
CDR3 protein: CASSLRVGGSYNEQFF
clone size: .
J gene: TRBJ2-1
V gene: TRBV28
D gene: .

CDR3 DNA: TGTGCCAGCAGCTTGGCAGGGGGCCTGAATCAGCCCCAGCATTTT
CDR3 protein: CASSLAGGLNQPQHF
clone size: few
J gene: TRBJ1-5
V gene: TRBV5-6
D gene: TRBD1

CDR3 DNA: TGTGCCAGCGAGCTTAGCGGGAGGGCCTTCGACGAGCAGTACTTC
CDR3 protein: CASELSGRAFDEQYF
clone size: .
J gene: TRBJ2-7
V gene: TRBV2
D gene: TRBD2

CDR3 DNA: TGCAGCAGAGGGGACAGGGGCACCGGGGAGCTGTTTTTT
CDR3 protein: CSRGDRGTGELFF
clone size: .
J gene: TRBJ2-2
V gene: TRBV29-1
D gene: TRBD1

CDR3 DNA: TGTGCCAGCAGCGCGGGAGGCCTAAGCACAGATACGCAGTATTTT
CDR3 protein: CASSAGGLSTDTQYF
clone size: .
J gene: TRBJ2-3
V gene: TRBV9
D gene: TRBD2

CDR3 DNA: TGTGCCAGCAACTCGGGGTTGACTTCCTACGAGCAGTACTTC
CDR3 protein: CASNSGLTSYEQYF
clone size: .
J gene: TRBJ2-7
V gene: TRBV6-1
D gene: .

CDR3 DNA: TGTGCCAGCAGCGTATATCCAGGATCAGGAGAGACCCAGTACTTC
CDR3 protein: CASSVYPGSGETQYF
clone size: .
J gene: TRBJ2-5
V gene: TRBV9
D gene: .

CDR3 DNA: TGTGCCAGCAGCCCTAGCGGTCCTTCCTACGAGCAGTACTTC
CDR3 protein: CASSPSGPSYEQYF
clone size: .
J gene: TRBJ2-7
V gene: TRBV7-3
D gene: TRBD2

CDR3 DNA: TGTGCCATCAGTTCCGGGACAGACTCCTACGAGCAGTACTTC
CDR3 protein: CAISSGTDSYEQYF
clone size: .
J gene: TRBJ2-7
V gene: TRBV10-3
D gene: TRBD1

CDR3 DNA: TGTGCCAGCTTACAGGACAGCTCTGGAAACACCATATATTTT
CDR3 protein: CASLQDSSGNTIYF
clone size: .
J gene: TRBJ1-3
V gene: TRBV18
D gene: .